Listed below are T cell receptor beta chains from one sample, sequenced in a study of T cells after yellow fever vaccination. Each CDR3 protein gets one entry after TCRdb re-called the 5' RACE reads with MiXCR. The data hold some 200,000 distinct CDR3 sequences, with 11% observed a single time. The sample here was CD8+ T cells sorted from PBMCs, taken 15 days after the yellow fever booster vaccination. The receptor source for this set is a man aged 18 to 35 who received the YFV17D yellow fever vaccine. CDR3s include the opening cysteine and the closing phenylalanine or tryptophan. A D gene is named only where the DNA matches it firmly. The listing skips clone size in some rows; elsewhere it reads once, few, many or a size class.

abundance: NA
j_gene: TRBJ2-6
d_gene: NA
v_gene: TRBV11-2
CDR3nt: TGTGCCAGCAGCACCTCACCTGGGGCCAACGTCCTGACTTTC
CDR3aa: CASSTSPGANVLTF

abundance: few
j_gene: TRBJ1-6
d_gene: TRBD1
v_gene: TRBV4-3
CDR3nt: TGCGCCAGCAGCCGCGTTGGACAGGATAATTCACCCCTCCACTTT
CDR3aa: CASSRVGQDNSPLHF

abundance: many
j_gene: TRBJ2-1
d_gene: TRBD1
v_gene: TRBV7-9
CDR3nt: TGTGCCAGCAGCCCACCGGACAGGGCGAGATACAATGAGCAGTTCTTC
CDR3aa: CASSPPDRARYNEQFF

abundance: few
j_gene: TRBJ1-2
d_gene: NA
v_gene: TRBV3-1
CDR3nt: TGTGCCAGCAGCCAAGGGGACTGGCTGAATGGCTACACCTTC
CDR3aa: CASSQGDWLNGYTF

abundance: few
j_gene: TRBJ2-1
d_gene: TRBD2
v_gene: TRBV7-2
CDR3nt: TGTGCCAGCAGCTTGACTAGCGGGGGGGCAAATGAGCAGTTCTTC
CDR3aa: CASSLTSGGANEQFF

abundance: few
j_gene: TRBJ2-1
d_gene: NA
v_gene: TRBV7-2
CDR3nt: TGTGCCAGCAGCTACCCGGGACTCCCCCGGGATGAGCAGTTCTTC
CDR3aa: CASSYPGLPRDEQFF

abundance: NA
j_gene: TRBJ2-6
d_gene: NA
v_gene: TRBV29-1
CDR3nt: TGCAGCGTTTCGCAGGGTGGGGCTGGGGCCAACGTCCTGACTTTC
CDR3aa: CSVSQGGAGANVLTF

abundance: many
j_gene: TRBJ2-5
d_gene: NA
v_gene: TRBV29-1
CDR3nt: TGCAGCGTTGACGCAGGACGCCAAGAGACCCAGTACTTC
CDR3aa: CSVDAGRQETQYF

abundance: many
j_gene: TRBJ2-3
d_gene: TRBD2
v_gene: TRBV7-3
CDR3nt: TGTGCCAGCAGCTTTCTAGCGGGCACAGATACGCAGTATTTT
CDR3aa: CASSFLAGTDTQYF

abundance: NA
j_gene: TRBJ2-2
d_gene: TRBD1
v_gene: TRBV20-1
CDR3nt: TGCAGTGCTCACAGGGGGGACACCGGGGAGCTGTTTTTT
CDR3aa: CSAHRGDTGELFF

abundance: NA
j_gene: TRBJ2-4
d_gene: NA
v_gene: TRBV11-2
CDR3nt: TGTGCCAGCAGCTCCAGGGGATGGCTAGCCAAAAACATTCAGTACTTC
CDR3aa: CASSSRGWLAKNIQYF

abundance: few
j_gene: TRBJ2-3
d_gene: NA
v_gene: TRBV4-1
CDR3nt: TGCGCCAGCAGCCTCCTCCGGGTGGGGAGCAGTACAGATACGCAGTATTTT
CDR3aa: CASSLLRVGSSTDTQYF

abundance: NA
j_gene: TRBJ2-1
d_gene: TRBD2
v_gene: TRBV19
CDR3nt: TGTGCCAGTAGTATGGGGGCTGGCGGGGGGGCCTACAATGAGCAGTTCTTC
CDR3aa: CASSMGAGGGAYNEQFF

abundance: few
j_gene: TRBJ2-7
d_gene: NA
v_gene: TRBV5-6
CDR3nt: TGTGCCAGCAGCTGGGGGTGGGGCGAGCAGTACTTC
CDR3aa: CASSWGWGEQYF

abundance: NA
j_gene: TRBJ2-4
d_gene: TRBD1
v_gene: TRBV7-2
CDR3nt: TGTGCCAGCAGCTTACGGGACAGGGGGCGCGACATTCAGTACTTC
CDR3aa: CASSLRDRGRDIQYF

abundance: few
j_gene: TRBJ2-2
d_gene: TRBD1
v_gene: TRBV7-2
CDR3nt: TGTGCCAGCAGCTATCCGGGACAGCCCGCGATGAACACCGGGGAGCTGTTTTTT
CDR3aa: CASSYPGQPAMNTGELFF

abundance: many
j_gene: TRBJ1-5
d_gene: TRBD1
v_gene: TRBV20-1
CDR3nt: TGCAGTGCTAGGGACAGGGAAGGGCAGCCCCAGCATTTT
CDR3aa: CSARDREGQPQHF

abundance: NA
j_gene: TRBJ2-1
d_gene: TRBD2
v_gene: TRBV9
CDR3nt: TGTGCCAGCAGCGGTAGCGGGGTGGGCGGTAATGAGCAGTTCTTC
CDR3aa: CASSGSGVGGNEQFF

abundance: NA
j_gene: TRBJ2-7
d_gene: NA
v_gene: TRBV28
CDR3nt: TGTGCCAGCAGTTTCGAGCTTGGGGCCTCCTACGAGCAGTACTTC
CDR3aa: CASSFELGASYEQYF

abundance: many
j_gene: TRBJ2-3
d_gene: TRBD2
v_gene: TRBV12-3/TRBV12-4
CDR3nt: TGTGCCAGCTCCTTGGGGGGGGGACGCACAGATACGCAGTATTTT
CDR3aa: CASSLGGGRTDTQYF

abundance: few
j_gene: TRBJ2-2
d_gene: NA
v_gene: TRBV7-9
CDR3nt: TGTGCCAGCAGTATAAGTCGGCCCGGGGAGCTGTTTTTT
CDR3aa: CASSISRPGELFF

abundance: few
j_gene: TRBJ2-3
d_gene: NA
v_gene: TRBV9
CDR3nt: TGTGCCAGCAGCGTCCGAACCGAACCCGCTAGCGAAGTACCAGATACGCAGTATTTT
CDR3aa: CASSVRTEPASEVPDTQYF

abundance: few
j_gene: TRBJ1-2
d_gene: NA
v_gene: TRBV7-9
CDR3nt: TGTGCCAGCAGCTTACTGGACAGCCTCTATGGCTACACCTTC
CDR3aa: CASSLLDSLYGYTF

abundance: NA
j_gene: TRBJ2-1
d_gene: NA
v_gene: TRBV7-9
CDR3nt: TGTGCCAGCAGCTTAACGGGCCCGCGACTGGCGGGAACTTACAATGAGCAGTTCTTC
CDR3aa: CASSLTGPRLAGTYNEQFF

abundance: few
j_gene: TRBJ2-3
d_gene: NA
v_gene: TRBV5-4
CDR3nt: TGTGCCAGCAGTTACGGACGGGTTCTGAATTTT
CDR3aa: CASSYGRVLNF

abundance: many
j_gene: TRBJ2-5
d_gene: NA
v_gene: TRBV6-2/TRBV6-3
CDR3nt: TGTGCCAGCAGAACAGAAGAGACCCAGTACTTC
CDR3aa: CASRTEETQYF

abundance: few
j_gene: TRBJ2-1
d_gene: NA
v_gene: TRBV7-7
CDR3nt: TGTGCTAGCAGCTCAGGGTTACCCCGAGATGAGCAGTTCTTC
CDR3aa: CASSSGLPRDEQFF

abundance: NA
j_gene: TRBJ2-2
d_gene: TRBD2
v_gene: TRBV5-1
CDR3nt: TGCGCCAGCAGCTTGTATCGGGGGGTCTCCGGGGAGCTGTTTTTT
CDR3aa: CASSLYRGVSGELFF